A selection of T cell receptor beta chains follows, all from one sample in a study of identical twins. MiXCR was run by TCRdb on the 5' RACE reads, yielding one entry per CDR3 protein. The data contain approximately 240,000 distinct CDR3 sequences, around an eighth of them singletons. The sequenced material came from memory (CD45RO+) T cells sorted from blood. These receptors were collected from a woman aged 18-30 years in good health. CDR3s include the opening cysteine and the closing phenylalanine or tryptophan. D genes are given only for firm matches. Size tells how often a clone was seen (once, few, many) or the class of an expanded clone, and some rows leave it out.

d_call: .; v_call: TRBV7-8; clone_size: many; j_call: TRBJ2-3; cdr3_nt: TGTGCCAGCAGCTTCTCTTGGGCAGATACGCAGTATTTT; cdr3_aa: CASSFSWADTQYF
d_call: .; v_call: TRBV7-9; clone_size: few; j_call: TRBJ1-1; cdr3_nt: TGTGCCAGCACGCGGGACACTGAAGCTTTCTTT; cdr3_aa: CASTRDTEAFF
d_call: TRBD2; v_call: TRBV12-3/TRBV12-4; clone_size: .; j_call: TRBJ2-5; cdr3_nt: TGTGCCAGCAGACTTAGCGGGGGACGTGGGGGGACCCAGTACTTC; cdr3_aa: CASRLSGGRGGTQYF
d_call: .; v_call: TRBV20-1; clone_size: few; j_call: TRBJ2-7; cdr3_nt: TGCAGTGCTGGTCGCGGTTCCTACGAGCAGTACTTC; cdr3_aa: CSAGRGSYEQYF
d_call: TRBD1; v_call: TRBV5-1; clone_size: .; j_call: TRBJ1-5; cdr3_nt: TGCGCCAGCAGCTTGGGGACAGGGAGCAATCAGCCCCAGCATTTT; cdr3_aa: CASSLGTGSNQPQHF
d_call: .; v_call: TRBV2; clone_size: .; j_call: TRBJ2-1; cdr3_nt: TGTGCCAGCTGCCCCAAGGGTCCCTACAATGAGCAGTTCTTC; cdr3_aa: CASCPKGPYNEQFF
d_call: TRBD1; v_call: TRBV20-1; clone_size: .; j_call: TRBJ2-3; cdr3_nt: TGCAGTGGCGGGACAGGGGCCACAGATACGCAGTATTTT; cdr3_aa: CSGGTGATDTQYF
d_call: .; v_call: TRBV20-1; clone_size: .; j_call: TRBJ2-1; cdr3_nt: TGCAGTTCCTACGGTAGCGGCAATGAGCAGTTCTTC; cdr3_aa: CSSYGSGNEQFF
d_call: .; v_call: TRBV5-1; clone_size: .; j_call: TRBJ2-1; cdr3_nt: TGCGCCAGCAGCTTTTCCCTTAGCTCCTACAATGAGCAGTTCTTC; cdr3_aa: CASSFSLSSYNEQFF
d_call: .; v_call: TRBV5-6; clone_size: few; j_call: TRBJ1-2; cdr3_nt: TGTGCCAGCAGCTGGAACAGGATTAACTATGGCTACACCTTC; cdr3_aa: CASSWNRINYGYTF
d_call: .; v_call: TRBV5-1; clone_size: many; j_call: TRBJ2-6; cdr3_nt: TGCGCCAGCATGGAGGGATCTGGGGCCAACGTCCTGACTTTC; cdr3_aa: CASMEGSGANVLTF
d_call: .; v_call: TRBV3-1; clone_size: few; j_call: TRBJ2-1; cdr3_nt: TGTGCCAGCAGCCAATACTACAATGAGCAGTTCTTC; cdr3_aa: CASSQYYNEQFF
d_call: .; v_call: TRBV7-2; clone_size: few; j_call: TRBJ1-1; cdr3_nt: TGTGCCAGCAGCTTAGCCACAGCGGGTGAGACTGAAGCTTTCTTT; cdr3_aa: CASSLATAGETEAFF
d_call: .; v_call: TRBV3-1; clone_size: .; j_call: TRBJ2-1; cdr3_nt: TGTGCCAGCAACGGAGAGACCAATGAGCAGTTCTTC; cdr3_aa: CASNGETNEQFF
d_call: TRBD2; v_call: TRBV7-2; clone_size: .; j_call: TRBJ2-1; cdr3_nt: TGTGCCAGCAGCTCGGGACTAGCACACAATGAGCAGTTCTTC; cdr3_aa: CASSSGLAHNEQFF
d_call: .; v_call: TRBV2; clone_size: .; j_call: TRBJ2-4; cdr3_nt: TGTGCCAGCAGCGGGACAGCCAAAAACATTCAGTACTTC; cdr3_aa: CASSGTAKNIQYF
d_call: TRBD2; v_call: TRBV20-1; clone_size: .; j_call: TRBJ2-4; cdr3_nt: TGCAGTGCTAGAGATGTCAAGCGGGGGGTCTTGTACTTC; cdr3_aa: CSARDVKRGVLYF
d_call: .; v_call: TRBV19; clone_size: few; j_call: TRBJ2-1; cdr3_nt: TGTGCCAGTAGGGCCGGGACTTACAACAATGAGCAGTTCTTC; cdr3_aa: CASRAGTYNNEQFF
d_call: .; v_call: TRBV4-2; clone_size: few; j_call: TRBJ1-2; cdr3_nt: TGTGCCAGCAGCCAAGATACAGCGGGCCTCTATGGCTACACCTTC; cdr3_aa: CASSQDTAGLYGYTF
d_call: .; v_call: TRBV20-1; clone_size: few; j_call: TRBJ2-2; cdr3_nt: TGCAGTGCTAGCGGCAGACTAAAGAACACCGGGGAGCTGTTTTTT; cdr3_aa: CSASGRLKNTGELFF
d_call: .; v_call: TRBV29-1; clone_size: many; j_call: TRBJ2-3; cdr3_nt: TGCAGCGTTGAGAAGGGAGCGCTCCCCGATACGCAGTATTTT; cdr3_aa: CSVEKGALPDTQYF
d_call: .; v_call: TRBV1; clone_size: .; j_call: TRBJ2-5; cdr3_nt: TGCACCAGCAGCCAAGTTTCGGACTTC; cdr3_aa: CTSSQVSDF
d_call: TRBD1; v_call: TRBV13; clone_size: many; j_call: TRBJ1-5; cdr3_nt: TGTGCCAGCAGCCTCGGACAGGTTAATCAGCCCCAGCATTTT; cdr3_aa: CASSLGQVNQPQHF
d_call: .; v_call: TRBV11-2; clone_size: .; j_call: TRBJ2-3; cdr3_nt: TGTGCCAGCAGCCCAAGTTACACAGATACGCAGTATTTT; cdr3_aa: CASSPSYTDTQYF
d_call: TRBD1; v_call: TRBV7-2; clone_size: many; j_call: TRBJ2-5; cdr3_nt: TGTGCCAGCAGCCGGACAGGGTACCTAGAGACCCAGTACTTC; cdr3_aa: CASSRTGYLETQYF
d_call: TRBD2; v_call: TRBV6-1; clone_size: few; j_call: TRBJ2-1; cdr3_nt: TGTGCCAGCAGTGTAGGGACTAGCGACTACAATGAGCAGTTCTTC; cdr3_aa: CASSVGTSDYNEQFF
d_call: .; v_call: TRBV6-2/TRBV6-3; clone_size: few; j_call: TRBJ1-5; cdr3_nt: TGTGCCAGCACCAAATTGGGGGTCAATCAGCCCCAGCATTTT; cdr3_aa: CASTKLGVNQPQHF
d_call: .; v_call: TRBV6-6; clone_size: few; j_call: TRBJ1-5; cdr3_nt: TGTGCCAGCAGTTCCAGGTTTTCCCAGCATTTT; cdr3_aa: CASSSRFSQHF
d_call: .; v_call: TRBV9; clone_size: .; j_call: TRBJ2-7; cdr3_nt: TGTGCCAGCACGTCCGGGACTTCGCCCTACGAGCAGTACTTC; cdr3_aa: CASTSGTSPYEQYF
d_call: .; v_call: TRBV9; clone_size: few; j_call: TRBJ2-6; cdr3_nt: TGTGCCAGCAGCGTAACTGGGGCCAACGTCCTGACTTTC; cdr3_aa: CASSVTGANVLTF
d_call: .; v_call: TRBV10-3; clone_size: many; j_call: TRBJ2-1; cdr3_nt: TGTGCCATCAGTGAGTCGACTCGGGAAAATGAGCAGTTCTTC; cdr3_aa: CAISESTRENEQFF
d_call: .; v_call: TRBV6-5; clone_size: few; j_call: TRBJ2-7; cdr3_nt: TGTGCCAGCAGTTCAGGGTTCGAGCAGTACTTC; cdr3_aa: CASSSGFEQYF
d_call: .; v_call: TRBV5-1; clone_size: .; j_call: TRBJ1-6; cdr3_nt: TGCGCCTCCGGGGAAACGTTGGATGGTTCACCCCTCCACTTT; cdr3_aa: CASGETLDGSPLHF
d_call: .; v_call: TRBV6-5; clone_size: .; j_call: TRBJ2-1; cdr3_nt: TGTGCCAGCAGAACTCTGGATATGCAGTTCTTC; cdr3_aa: CASRTLDMQFF
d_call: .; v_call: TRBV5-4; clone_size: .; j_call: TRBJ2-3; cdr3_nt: TGTGCCAGCAGCTTGAGCTCAGCAGATACGCAGTATTTT; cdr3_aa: CASSLSSADTQYF
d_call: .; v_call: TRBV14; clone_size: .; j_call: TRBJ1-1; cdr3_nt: TGTGCCAGCAGCCCCTTTTGGGGCACAGGAACTGAAGCTTTCTTT; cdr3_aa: CASSPFWGTGTEAFF
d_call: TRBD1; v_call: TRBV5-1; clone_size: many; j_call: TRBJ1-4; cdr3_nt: TGCGCCAGCAGCCCGGGACAGGGGACAACTAATGAAAAACTGTTTTTT; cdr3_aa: CASSPGQGTTNEKLFF
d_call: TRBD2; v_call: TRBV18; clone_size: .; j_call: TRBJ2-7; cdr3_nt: TGTGCCAGCTCAACGTCTTCCCTAGGACCTAGCGGGACACCCTACGAGCAGTACTTC; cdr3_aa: CASSTSSLGPSGTPYEQYF
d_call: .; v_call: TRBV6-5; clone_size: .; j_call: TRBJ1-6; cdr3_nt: TGTGCCAGCAGTTACGGTACAGGGAGTGATTCACCCCTCCACTTT; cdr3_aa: CASSYGTGSDSPLHF
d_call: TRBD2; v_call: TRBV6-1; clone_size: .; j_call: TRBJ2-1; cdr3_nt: TGTGCCAGCAGCCGACTAGCGGGAGTGCAGCAGTTCTTC; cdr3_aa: CASSRLAGVQQFF
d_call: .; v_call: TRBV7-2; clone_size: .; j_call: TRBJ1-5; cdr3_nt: TGTGCCAGCAGTATAGGGAATCAGCCCCAGCATTTT; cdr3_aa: CASSIGNQPQHF
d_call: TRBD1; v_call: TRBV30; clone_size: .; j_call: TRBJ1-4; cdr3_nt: TGTGCCTGGAGTGGCAGGGGGGAAAAACTGTTTTTT; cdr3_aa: CAWSGRGEKLFF
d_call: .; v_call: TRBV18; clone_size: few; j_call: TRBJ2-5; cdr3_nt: TGTGCCAGCTCACCCGCTGGGCCGGGGAAGACCCAGTACTTC; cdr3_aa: CASSPAGPGKTQYF
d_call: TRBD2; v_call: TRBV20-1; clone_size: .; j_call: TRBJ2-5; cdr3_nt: TGCAGTGCTAGAGCGAGCGGGGGGTCGGGGACCCAGTACTTC; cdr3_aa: CSARASGGSGTQYF
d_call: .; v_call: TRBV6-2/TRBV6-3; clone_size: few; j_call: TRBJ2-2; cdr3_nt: TGTGCCAGCAGTTACCAGAACACCGGGGAGCTGTTTTTT; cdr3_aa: CASSYQNTGELFF
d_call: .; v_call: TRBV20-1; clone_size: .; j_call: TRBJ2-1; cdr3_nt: TGCAGTGCTAGAAAGTCAGATCTATCCCGATACAATGAGCAGTTCTTC; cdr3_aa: CSARKSDLSRYNEQFF
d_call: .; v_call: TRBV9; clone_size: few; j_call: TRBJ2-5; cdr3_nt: TGTGCCAGCAGCGTGGCAGCGGTAAGGAGAGAGGAGACCCAGTACTTC; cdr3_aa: CASSVAAVRREETQYF
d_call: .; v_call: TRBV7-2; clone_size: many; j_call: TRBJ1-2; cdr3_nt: TGTGCCAGCAGCTTATTTGGTGCCGGGTACTACTATGGCTACACCTTC; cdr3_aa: CASSLFGAGYYYGYTF
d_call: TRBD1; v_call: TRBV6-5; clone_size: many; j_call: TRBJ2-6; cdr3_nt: TGTGCCAGCAGTTCACACAGGGGATCAGGGGCCAACGTCCTGACTTTC; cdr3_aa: CASSSHRGSGANVLTF
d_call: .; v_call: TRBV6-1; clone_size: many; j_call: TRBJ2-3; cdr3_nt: TGTGCCAGCAGCAAACCGGGGGTCCTTAGCACAGATACGCAGTATTTT; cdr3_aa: CASSKPGVLSTDTQYF
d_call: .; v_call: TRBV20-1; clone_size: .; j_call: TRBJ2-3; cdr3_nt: TGCAGTGTTGCCTCCACAGATACGCAGTATTTT; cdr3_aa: CSVASTDTQYF
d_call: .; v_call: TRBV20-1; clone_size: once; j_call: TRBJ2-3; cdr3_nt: TGCAGTGCTAGACTAGCGCAAAGCACAGATACGCAGTATTTT; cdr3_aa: CSARLAQSTDTQYF
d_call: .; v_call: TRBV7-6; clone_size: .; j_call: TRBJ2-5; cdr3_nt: TGTGCCAGCAGCTTAGCAGTTGGTCAAGAGACCCAGTACTTC; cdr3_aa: CASSLAVGQETQYF
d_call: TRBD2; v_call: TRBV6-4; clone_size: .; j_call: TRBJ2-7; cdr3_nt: TGTGCCTTCAGTCAAGGGGGGAATAGCGGGGGAAGCTCCTACGAGCAGTACTTC; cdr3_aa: CAFSQGGNSGGSSYEQYF
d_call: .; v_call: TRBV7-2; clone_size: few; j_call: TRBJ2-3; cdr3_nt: TGTGCCAGCAGGAGACCGGGACTTCGCACAGATACGCAGTATTTT; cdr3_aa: CASRRPGLRTDTQYF
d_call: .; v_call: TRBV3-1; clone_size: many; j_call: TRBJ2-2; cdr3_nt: TGTGCCAGCAGCCAAGGCCCGAACACCGGGGAGCTGTTTTTT; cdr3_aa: CASSQGPNTGELFF
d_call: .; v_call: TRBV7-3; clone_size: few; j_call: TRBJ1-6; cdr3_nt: TGTGCCAGCAGCTTGATGGGCAGAAATTCACCCCTCCACTTT; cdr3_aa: CASSLMGRNSPLHF